This T cell receptor (beta chain) comes out of a study of control samples from healthy donors and cancer patients. This CDR3 has 14 amino acids. Deletions cut 2 bases from V and 0 bases from J, with 7 bases between. The V gene's germline CDR1 is SGHTA and CDR2 FQGNSA. TCRdb's table, derived via immunoSEQ multiplex PCR, lists solely in-frame clones and lacks some. In the table there are around 94,000 clones, about 88% of which are singletons. Sequencing was performed on blood. The TCR originated in a woman aged 45-60 years in good health. The J gene is TRBJ1-1, the V gene TRBV7-2; D remains unclear. The CDR3 bases are TGTGCCAGCAGCTTAAGGAGATTGAACACTGAAGCTTTCTTT. Its protein is CASSLRRLNTEAFF. Drawing the rest from reference TRBV7-2 and TRBJ1-1, the complete variable domain is GAGVSQSPSNKVTEKGKDVELRCDPISGHTALYWYRQSLGQGLEFLIYFQGNSAPDKSGLPSDRFSAERTGGSVSTLTIQRTQQEDSAVYLCASSLRRLNTEAFFGQGTRLTVV.